These 25 T cell receptor beta chains were all obtained from the same sample, sequenced in a study of cytomegalovirus exposure and HLA in healthy donors. The PCR made use of 60 Vbeta and 13 Jbeta primers. This table comes from immunoSEQ multiplex PCR, and its TCRdb copy is limited to in-frame clones, with some not included. The sample consists of over 85,000 clones, 76% of them appearing once. The sequencing sample was made of PBMCs. The receptors here all came from a man younger than 45 in good health and CMV-seropositive.

The chain recombines TRBV29-1 with TRBJ1-1; D perhaps matches TRBD1 (5 bases). This CDR3 is built from 12 residues. Germline lookup yields CDR1 SQVTM and CDR2 ANQGSEA. The CDR3 spells CTSTPAQGLAFF. The DNA for the CDR3 is TGCACCTCAACCCCGGCGCAGGGTCTTGCTTTCTTT.

This clone was observed a handful of times. The V and J genes are TRBV28 and TRBJ2-1, with TRBD2 matching 9 bases. This CDR3 is 20 amino acids long. Germline-derived CDR1 and CDR2 are MDHEN and SYDVKM. The J segment lost 0 bases and the V segment lost 3 bases, leaving 15 bases of the junction unmatched. CDR3 bases: TGTGCCAGCAGTTTGGCCCCGGTCTCTAGCGGGGCGCTCTCCTACAATGAGCAGTTCTTC. Residues: CASSLAPVSSGALSYNEQFF. Looking up the rest from reference TRBV28 and TRBJ2-1 gives the full variable domain: DVKVTQSSRYLVKRTGEKVFLECVQDMDHENMFWYRQDPGLGLRLIYFSYDVKMKEKGDIPEGYSVSREKKERFSLILESASTNQTSMYLCASSLAPVSSGALSYNEQFFGPGTRLTVL.

This clone was observed a handful of times. This chain connects TRBV5-4 to TRBJ2-7; D gene ambiguous. CDR3 length: 13 amino acids. The germline V and J ends were trimmed by 1 base and 3 bases, with 8 bases remaining between them. CDR1 is SGHNT and CDR2 is YYREEE in the germline V gene (reference sequence). The CDR3 here is CASSLKADYEQYF. The CDR3, as DNA: TGTGCCAGCAGCTTGAAGGCGGACTACGAGCAGTACTTC.

This chain connects TRBV28 to TRBJ1-5; 8 bases are shared with TRBD1. Germline CDR1 MDHEN, CDR2 SYDVKM. After removal of 7 bases from V and 4 bases from J, the junction contained 3 bases not matched to a gene. The CDR3 contains 13 residues. CDR3 sequence: CASKQGGNQPQHF. The CDR3 DNA reads as TGTGCCAGCAAACAGGGGGGGAATCAGCCCCAGCATTTT.

V and J are TRBV13 and TRBJ1-5; D may be TRBD1 (6 bases). This CDR3 region has 15 residues. Germline lookup yields CDR1 PRHDT and CDR2 FYEKMQ (reference sequence). V lost 0 bases to trimming and J lost 1 base, with 7 bases between them. The CDR3 nucleotides read TGTGCCAGCAGCTTAGGCCAGGGGAGCAATCAGCCCCAGCATTTT. It translates to CASSLGQGSNQPQHF.

This chain joins TRBV27 and TRBJ1-5; D is possibly TRBD1 (6 bases). The germline CDR1 and CDR2 sequences are MNHEY and SMNVEV (reference sequence). This CDR3 is built from 14 residues. V gave up 5 bases and J gave up 6 bases, with 14 bases separating them. CDR3 DNA: TGTGCCAGCAGTCCCACGGGGGGCAGTCAGCCCCAGCATTTT. This encodes CASSPTGGSQPQHF.

This clone was seen once. The J gene is TRBJ2-7, the V gene TRBV27; D may be TRBD2 (7 bases). The V gene's germline CDR1 is MNHEY and CDR2 SMNVEV (reference sequence). The CDR3 spans 15 residues. V lost 3 bases and J 2 bases, leaving 14 bases between the germline ends. The CDR3 region is CASSLGAGVTYEQYF. The CDR3 nucleotides are TGTGCCAGCAGTTTGGGGGCGGGAGTAACCTACGAGCAGTACTTC.

The chain recombines TRBV9 with TRBJ1-5; D gene uncertain. The CDR3 is 14 amino acids. V was cut by 1 base and J by 7 bases, with 12 bases left in between. Germline lookup yields CDR1 SGDLS and CDR2 YYNGEE. CDR3 loop: CASSVFGGSQPQHF. CDR3 coding DNA: TGTGCCAGCAGCGTATTTGGAGGGAGCCAGCCCCAGCATTTT.

V is TRBV9 and J is TRBJ2-7; TRBD1 matches at 7 bases. This CDR3 is built from 13 residues. Germline values: CDR1 SGDLS, CDR2 YYNGEE. The ends lost 2 bases at V and 2 bases at J; junction bases unmatched: 1. As DNA, the CDR3 is TGTGCCAGCAGCGTGGGACAGACCTACGAGCAGTACTTC. This codes for CASSVGQTYEQYF.

V gene TRBV2 combines with J gene TRBJ2-4, with D tentatively TRBD2 (5 bases). The V end was cut by 4 bases, the J end by 0 bases, with 7 bases between. The CDR3 is 14 residues long. Per germline, CDR1 SNHLY and CDR2 FYNNEI. Here the CDR3 reads CASSGGVAKNIQYF. CDR3 bases: TGTGCCAGCAGTGGGGGAGTAGCCAAAAACATTCAGTACTTC. The full variable domain, its missing parts supplied by reference TRBV2 and TRBJ2-4, is EPEVTQTPSHQVTQMGQEVILRCVPISNHLYFYWYRQILGQKVEFLVSFYNNEISEKSEIFDDQFSVERPDGSNFTLKIRSTKLEDSAMYFCASSGGVAKNIQYFGAGTRLSVL.

The chain uses TRBV30 and TRBJ2-1; D might be TRBD2 (5 bases). V was pared by 4 bases and J by 0 bases, with 19 bases between. The CDR3 loop spans 17 amino acids. Germline loops: CDR1 GTSNPN, CDR2 SVGIG (reference sequence). The CDR3 loop reads CAWTTYYGESSYNEQFF. The CDR3, as DNA: TGTGCCTGGACTACGTACTATGGGGAGAGCTCCTACAATGAGCAGTTCTTC.

This chain uses TRBV4-3 with TRBJ1-1; weak D call: TRBD1 (6 bases). The germline V gene has CDR1 LGHNA and CDR2 YSLEER. The CDR3 is 14 amino acids. The V end lost 3 bases, the J end lost 0 bases, and 8 bases lay between the germline ends. CDR3 sequence (DNA): TGCGCCAGCAGCCACGGACAGCTGAACACTGAAGCTTTCTTT. This sequence encodes CASSHGQLNTEAFF.

The chain couples TRBV7-9 to TRBJ1-4; TRBD1 matches 7 bases. Looked up from germline, CDR1 is SEHNR and CDR2 is FQNEAQ (reference sequence). With V trimmed by 6 bases and J by 4 bases, 8 bases remained unmatched. CDR3 size: 15 residues. CDR3 amino acids: CASRPKGQLNEKLFF. As DNA, the CDR3 is TGTGCCAGCAGACCTAAGGGACAGCTTAATGAAAAACTGTTTTTT.

CDR3 protein: CASQRGNTEAFF. CDR3 sequence (DNA): TGTGCTTCCCAAAGGGGGAACACTGAAGCTTTCTTT. The chain carries TRBV7-9 and TRBJ1-1; D is possibly TRBD1 (5 bases). Germline CDR1 reads SEHNR; CDR2 reads FQNEAQ (reference sequence). The CDR3 contains 12 residues.

The chain is built from TRBV7-2 and TRBJ2-4; D ambiguous. Germline V gene data show CDR1 as SGHTA and CDR2 as FQGNSA. The CDR3 is 17 amino acids. V lost 3 bases and J 0 bases, leaving 15 bases between the germline ends. CDR3 loop: CASSFGAVDTAKNIQYF. In DNA form, the CDR3 reads TGTGCCAGCAGCTTCGGTGCGGTAGATACAGCCAAAAACATTCAGTACTTC.

V usage is TRBV5-1 and J usage is TRBJ2-1; D unresolved. The CDR3 extends over 12 amino acids. The V end lost 4 bases, the J end lost 4 bases, and 6 bases lay between the germline ends. CDR1 and CDR2 from the germline V gene are SGHRS and YFSETQ. The CDR3 DNA follows: TGCGCCAGCAGCGAGCAATACAATGAGCAGTTCTTC. Residues: CASSEQYNEQFF.

The V gene is TRBV21-1, the J gene TRBJ2-7; the DNA was not compared with TRBD2, the D call given in the table. TRBV21-1 is a recognized pseudogene. The CDR3 sequence is 15 residues long. CDR3 nucleotides: TGTGCCAGCAGCAAAGCGCTTGGACCGGCGGGCGAGCAGTACTTC. This codes for CASSKALGPAGEQYF.

V usage is TRBV28 and J usage is TRBJ1-6; 7 bases are shared with TRBD1. The CDR3 length is 16 residues. The germline V gene encodes CDR1 MDHEN and CDR2 SYDVKM. V gave up 2 bases and J gave up 5 bases; unmatched junction bases: 6. CDR3 sequence: CASSLTGTADNSPLHF. The CDR3 region has the DNA TGTGCCAGCAGTTTAACCGGGACAGCGGATAATTCACCCCTCCACTTT.

This clone was picked up a small number of times. V and J are TRBV6-1 and TRBJ2-1; 11 bases are shared with TRBD2. This CDR3 comprises 16 residues. The germline V gene encodes CDR1 MNHNS and CDR2 SASEGT. V was clipped by 3 bases and J by 0 bases; unmatched bases: 1. For the CDR3, the DNA is TGTGCCAGCAGTGACCTAGCGGGGGGCTCCTACAATGAGCAGTTCTTC. Encoded protein: CASSDLAGGSYNEQFF.

The V call is TRBV6-6, the J call TRBJ2-5; TRBD2 matches 7 bases. The V gene's germline CDR1 is MNHNY and CDR2 SVGAGI (reference sequence). With 4 bases clipped from V and 5 bases from J, the junction kept 10 bases outside the gene matches. The CDR3 runs 15 residues. The CDR3 DNA reads TGTGCCAGCAGTTCCCCGACTAGCTCAGGGGAGACCCAGTACTTC. It codes for CASSSPTSSGETQYF.

The genes are TRBV10-3 and TRBJ2-7, with D perhaps matching TRBD1 (5 bases). The ends were cut back, 0 bases at V and 5 bases at J, with 14 bases in the middle. Germline values: CDR1 ENHRY, CDR2 SYGVKD. The CDR3 has 15 amino acids. The CDR3 region has the DNA TGTGCCATCAGTGAGTCGACAGTGAAAGTAGACGAGCAGTACTTC. It translates to CAISESTVKVDEQYF.

This chain connects TRBV7-9 to TRBJ1-1; possibly TRBD1 for D (5 bases). Germline V gene sequence: CDR1 SEHNR, CDR2 FQNEAQ (reference sequence). This CDR3 comprises 15 residues. Trimming stripped 5 bases from V and 0 bases from J, with 13 bases between. CDR3 sequence (DNA): TGTGCCAGCAGCCCAGGGTTGGGCTTGAACACTGAAGCTTTCTTT. This encodes CASSPGLGLNTEAFF.

This clone was found a few times. The chain links TRBV28 to TRBJ2-7, with TRBD1 matching over 8 bases. The CDR3 is 14 amino acids. Losses at the gene ends were 4 bases for V and 2 bases for J; bases not matched to a gene: 4. Germline CDR1 is MDHEN and CDR2 is SYDVKM. This chain's CDR3 is CASSWTGPTYEQYF. The DNA for the CDR3 is TGTGCCAGCAGTTGGACAGGGCCCACCTACGAGCAGTACTTC.

This chain uses TRBV5-1 with TRBJ2-1; 9 bases fit TRBD2. The ends lost 0 bases at V and 7 bases at J; junction bases unmatched: 5. The CDR3 has 15 residues. Germline V CDR1 and CDR2: SGHRS, YFSETQ. CDR3 in amino acids: CASSLVAGGNNEQFF. Written as DNA, the CDR3 is TGCGCCAGCAGCTTGGTTGCGGGGGGGAATAATGAGCAGTTCTTC.

This CDR3 is CASSSDSDYGYTF. The DNA for the CDR3 is TGCGCCAGCAGCTCTGATAGTGACTATGGCTACACCTTC. V and J are TRBV5-1 and TRBJ1-2; D is undetermined. The CDR3 sequence is 13 residues long. The germline V gene has CDR1 SGHRS and CDR2 YFSETQ. Trimming shortened V by 3 bases and J by 3 bases, and 9 bases separated the two germline ends.